Shown below are 26 T cell receptor beta chains from a single sample sequenced in a study of a mutant IDH1 vaccine in newly diagnosed glioma. What these receptors recognize is not known. As to time point: week 23, last vaccination. The investigators gave 300 ug of mutant IDH1 20-mer peptide in each vaccine dose, together with topical imiquimod. The protocol was immunoSEQ multiplex PCR, while the TCRdb copy is restricted to in-frame clones and leaves out a portion. The sample consists of fewer than 45,000 clones, around 76% of them appearing once. Source: PBMCs, taken from a glioma patient whose treatment included an IDH1 peptide vaccine. The receptor source for this set is a woman between 40 and 50 years old with glioma. Some clones in this sample may be carry-over from other donors' samples.

This sequence joins TRBV27 and TRBJ2-1, with D perhaps matching TRBD2 (5 bases). Trimming removed 6 bases at V and 6 bases at J, with 12 bases between. The germline gives CDR1 MNHEY, CDR2 SMNVEV (reference sequence). The CDR3 is 13 amino acids. CDR3: CASSHRGSNEQFF. For the CDR3, the DNA is TGTGCCAGCAGCCACCGGGGATCCAATGAGCAGTTCTTC.

The gene calls are TRBV5-6 and TRBJ1-3, with TRBD1 as a possible D gene (6 bases). Trimming stripped 4 bases from V and 4 bases from J, with 21 bases between. The V gene's germline CDR1 is SGHDT and CDR2 YYEEEE. CDR3 length equals 17 residues. The CDR3 nucleotides read TGTGCCAGCAGCCCCTCGCGGGACATAGGTTTGGGAAACACCATATATTTT. Translating gives CASSPSRDIGLGNTIYF.

This clone came up once. Other DNA sequences within the sample encode an identical CDR3. This chain joins TRBV6-5 and TRBJ1-5; D ambiguous. This CDR3 has 13 residues. Germline V CDR1 and CDR2: MNHEY, SVGAGI. The V gene lost 2 bases and the J gene lost 2 bases, with 4 bases spanning the gap. In DNA form, the CDR3 reads TGTGCCAGCAGTTACGGTGGCAATCAGCCCCAGCATTTT. Protein product: CASSYGGNQPQHF.

This clone was picked up a small number of times. This chain connects TRBV19 to TRBJ1-4; 8 bases fit TRBD1. The CDR3 loop spans 14 amino acids. The trim removed 5 bases at V and 5 bases at J, leaving 4 bases unmatched. Germline V gene sequence: CDR1 LNHDA, CDR2 SQIVND (reference sequence). The DNA of the CDR3 is TGTGCCAGTAGTCCCTGGACAGGGAATGAAAAACTGTTTTTT. As protein: CASSPWTGNEKLFF.

This chain links TRBV10-3 with TRBJ2-5, with 8 bases aligning to TRBD1. This CDR3 comprises 14 residues. CDR1 is ENHRY, CDR2 SYGVKD, per germline. J was trimmed by 7 bases and V by 6 bases; bases with no gene match: 10. CDR3 nucleotides: TGTGCCATCAGGGAGGATGGACAGGGCGCGACCCAGTACTTC. Its protein is CAIREDGQGATQYF.

This clone appeared a few times. The chain is built from TRBV6-1 and TRBJ2-5, with 12 bases that match TRBD2. After removal of 4 bases from V and 7 bases from J, the junction contained 13 bases not matched to a gene. This CDR3 has 17 residues. Germline values: CDR1 MNHNS, CDR2 SASEGT. This CDR3 is CASSARTSGVSRGTQYF. The CDR3 nucleotides are TGTGCCAGCAGTGCCAGGACTAGCGGGGTTTCAAGGGGGACCCAGTACTTC.

This chain connects TRBV4-1 to TRBJ1-1; D not certain. Germline V gives CDR1 MGHRA, CDR2 YSYEKL. The CDR3 covers 17 residues. The V gene lost 1 base and the J gene lost 0 bases, with 15 bases spanning the gap. This chain's CDR3 is CASSQGPLRQMNTEAFF. CDR3 coding DNA: TGCGCCAGCAGCCAAGGCCCACTACGGCAGATGAACACTGAAGCTTTCTTT.

The chain has TRBV4-1 and TRBJ1-2; D gene ambiguous. Trimming removed 3 bases at V and 4 bases at J, with 12 bases between. The CDR3 loop spans 14 amino acids. Germline assignment: CDR1 MGHRA and CDR2 YSYEKL. The CDR3: CASSQSYLLYGYTF. The CDR3 bases are TGCGCCAGCAGCCAGTCATACCTTCTCTATGGCTACACCTTC.

This sequence joins TRBV7-2 and TRBJ2-4; a weak D match, TRBD1 (6 bases). The CDR3 length is 15 residues. V lost 2 bases and J lost 8, with 16 bases in between. CDR1 is SGHTA, CDR2 FQGNSA, per germline. The CDR3 nucleotides are TGTGCCAGCAGCTTACAACTCAGAGGGGGAGACATTCAGTACTTC. Translated: CASSLQLRGGDIQYF.

DNA of the CDR3: TGTGCCAGCTCGCTCGGCCAGGGGACCGGGACCACTGAAGCTTTCTTT. It yields the protein CASSLGQGTGTTEAFF. This rearrangement joins TRBV18 to TRBJ1-1, with D perhaps matching TRBD1 (6 bases). Germline V CDR1 and CDR2: KGHSH, LQKENI. The V end was cut by 6 bases, the J end by 4 bases, with 21 bases between. The CDR3 loop spans 16 amino acids.

This clone was seen once. The V gene is TRBV6-1, the J gene TRBJ2-6; D remains ambiguous. This CDR3 comprises 15 residues. The germline V gene encodes CDR1 MNHNS and CDR2 SASEGT. Trimming cost V 7 bases and J 0 bases, with 10 bases left between them. CDR3 region: CASIRPVSGANVLTF. For the CDR3, the DNA is TGTGCCAGCATTCGACCGGTCTCTGGGGCCAACGTCCTGACTTTC.

The CDR3 here is CSVEEGATEAFF. The CDR3 DNA sequence: TGCAGCGTTGAAGAGGGGGCTACTGAAGCTTTCTTT. The V gene is TRBV29-1, the J gene TRBJ1-1; weak D call: TRBD1 (6 bases). The germline V gene encodes CDR1 SQVTM and CDR2 ANQGSEA. V lost 0 bases, J lost 5 bases, and 7 bases lay in between. The CDR3 covers 12 residues. Full variable domain (missing parts from reference TRBV29-1 and TRBJ1-1): SAVISQKPSRDICQRGTSLTIQCQVDSQVTMMFWYRQQPGQSLTLIATANQGSEATYESGFVIDKFPISRPNLTFSTLTVSNMSPEDSSIYLCSVEEGATEAFFGQGTRLTVV.

The chain employs TRBV19 and TRBJ1-5; D remains ambiguous. Per the germline V gene, CDR1 is LNHDA and CDR2 is SQIVND (reference sequence). The CDR3 has 15 amino acids. With 8 bases removed from V and 2 bases from J, the gap between germline ends came to 16 bases. The CDR3 nucleotides read TGTGCCAGTGCGGTAGGGTACCGGGGCAATCAGCCCCAGCATTTT. Protein sequence: CASAVGYRGNQPQHF.

V and J are TRBV7-9 and TRBJ1-3; D is undetermined. CDR3 length: 15 residues. Trimming took 5 bases from V and 2 from J, leaving 13 bases between them. The germline V gene encodes CDR1 SEHNR and CDR2 FQNEAQ (reference sequence). The CDR3: CASSILTLPGNTIYF. Here the CDR3 DNA reads TGTGCCAGCAGCATACTGACACTCCCTGGAAACACCATATATTTT.

The chain employs TRBV4-1 and TRBJ1-2; 12 positions agree with TRBD1. J lost 8 bases, V lost 4 bases, and 11 bases had no gene match. This CDR3 has 16 amino acids. The germline V gene has CDR1 MGHRA and CDR2 YSYEKL. The DNA for the CDR3 is TGCGCCAGCAGCCTTCAAAGGGGACAGGGGGCATGGGGCTACACCTTC. Its protein is CASSLQRGQGAWGYTF.

V is TRBV7-9 and J is TRBJ1-5; perhaps TRBD1 as D (5 bases). Germline V lookup: CDR1 SEHNR, CDR2 FQNEAQ (reference sequence). Deletions cut 4 bases from V and 5 bases from J, with 12 bases between. CDR3 length: 14 residues. In nucleotides, the CDR3 is TGTGCCAGCAGCTCTGCGGGGACGGATCAGCCCCAGCATTTT. Translation: CASSSAGTDQPQHF.

V usage is TRBV19 and J usage is TRBJ2-7; 11 nucleotides agree with TRBD2. V was pared by 2 bases and J by 8 bases, with 5 bases of the junction left unmatched. The CDR3 has 14 amino acids. Germline values: CDR1 LNHDA, CDR2 SQIVND (reference sequence). CDR3 amino acids: CASSITSGSPQQYF. CDR3 DNA sequence: TGTGCCAGTAGTATAACTAGCGGGAGCCCCCAGCAGTACTTC.

The chain links TRBV6-1 to TRBJ1-1; weak D call: TRBD1 (6 bases). The CDR3 has 14 amino acids. V gave up 2 bases and J gave up 8 bases, with 15 bases separating them. Germline CDR1 is MNHNS and CDR2 is SASEGT. The CDR3 DNA follows: TGTGCCAGCAGTGAACCTCCTTACAGGGAAGAAGCTTTCTTT. This sequence encodes CASSEPPYREEAFF.

V is TRBV5-1 and J is TRBJ1-1; maybe TRBD1 (5 bases). Germline V gene sequence: CDR1 SGHRS, CDR2 YFSETQ. The V end lost 0 bases, the J end lost 11 bases, and 14 bases lay between the germline ends. This CDR3 is built from 13 residues. The CDR3 reads CASSLAQGGDAFF. CDR3 sequence (DNA): TGCGCCAGCAGCTTGGCGCAGGGAGGAGACGCTTTCTTT. Filled out from reference TRBV5-1 and TRBJ1-1, the complete variable domain reads KAGVTQTPRYLIKTRGQQVTLSCSPISGHRSVSWYQQTPGQGLQFLFEYFSETQRNKGNFPGRFSGRQFSNSRSEMNVSTLELGDSALYLCASSLAQGGDAFFGQGTRLTVV.

The gene calls are TRBV7-2 and TRBJ1-5, with a weak D call TRBD1 (6 bases). Germline CDR1 and CDR2: SGHTA and FQGNSA. V was trimmed by 4 bases and J by 0 bases, leaving 10 bases between them. This CDR3 has 15 amino acids. In DNA, the CDR3 is TGTGCCAGCAGCTCGTCCAGGGGTAGCAATCAGCCCCAGCATTTT. Translating it yields CASSSSRGSNQPQHF.

This chain links TRBV2 with TRBJ1-5; the D is unclear. Germline assignment: CDR1 SNHLY and CDR2 FYNNEI. The CDR3 is 12 residues long. V gave up 4 bases and J gave up 3 bases, with 4 bases separating them. In DNA, the CDR3 is TGTGCCAGCAGTGGGAACAATCAGCCCCAGCATTTT. Translating gives CASSGNNQPQHF.

This chain links TRBV4-1 with TRBJ1-1; D is uncertain. Per germline, CDR1 MGHRA and CDR2 YSYEKL. V was trimmed by 1 base and J by 1 base, leaving 13 bases between them. The CDR3 runs 16 residues. CDR3 DNA: TGCGCCAGCAGCCAAGCCCCCGGGATTGGGAACACTGAAGCTTTCTTT. It is translated as CASSQAPGIGNTEAFF.

V is TRBV7-2 and J is TRBJ2-3; TRBD2 matches at 11 bases. The junction had 15 bases not matched to a gene; V was cut back by 5 bases and J by 8 bases. Germline loops: CDR1 SGHTA, CDR2 FQGNSA. This CDR3 spans 17 amino acids. For the CDR3, the DNA is TGTGCCAGCAGCGAATCCGTTCTAGCGGGGGGCCGAGCTACGCAGTATTTT. Translation gives CASSESVLAGGRATQYF.

J is TRBJ2-7 and V is TRBV5-1, with D unresolved. The CDR3 has 12 amino acids. The V gene's germline CDR1 is SGHRS and CDR2 YFSETQ. V lost 0 bases and J 5 bases, leaving 6 bases between the germline ends. The CDR3 spells CASSLVQHEQYF. The DNA of the CDR3 is TGCGCCAGCAGCTTGGTCCAACACGAGCAGTACTTC.

This clone was detected only once. The chain couples TRBV11-3 to TRBJ2-3; 9 positions match TRBD1. CDR3 length: 15 amino acids. V was pared by 6 bases and J by 2 bases, with 6 bases of the junction left unmatched. The germline gives CDR1 SGHNT, CDR2 YENEEA. The CDR3 is CASSSGTGPTDTQYF. The DNA for the CDR3 is TGTGCCAGCAGTTCCGGGACAGGGCCCACAGATACGCAGTATTTT. The full variable domain, its missing parts supplied by reference TRBV11-3 and TRBJ2-3, is EAGVVQSPRYKIIEKKQPVAFWCNPISGHNTLYWYLQNLGQGPELLIRYENEEAVDDSQLPKDRFSAERLKGVDSTLKIQPAELGDSAVYLCASSSGTGPTDTQYFGPGTRLTVL.

The chain couples TRBV19 to TRBJ2-5, with D perhaps TRBD1 (8 bases). CDR1 LNHDA and CDR2 SQIVND come from the germline V gene (reference sequence). Trimming left V 4 bases short and J 1 base short, with 13 bases between. The CDR3 extends over 15 amino acids. The CDR3 here is CASSRQGRVQETQYF. DNA for the CDR3: TGTGCCAGTAGTAGACAGGGGAGGGTCCAAGAGACCCAGTACTTC. The full variable domain, completed using reference TRBV19 and TRBJ2-5, is DGGITQSPKYLFRKEGQNVTLSCEQNLNHDAMYWYRQDPGQGLRLIYYSQIVNDFQKGDIAEGYSVSREKKESFPLTVTSAQKNPTAFYLCASSRQGRVQETQYFGPGTRLLVL.